This T cell receptor beta chain was captured in a study of molecular identifiers for immune sequencing clone quantification. As CD8+CD4-CCR7+CD45RA+ cells, naive CD8 T cells were sorted. This clonotype was seen many times. Its target is unknown. CDR1 WSHSY and CDR2 SAAADI come from the germline V gene. The V and J ends lost 3 bases and 12 bases respectively, with 11 bases between them. The CDR3 consists of 11 residues. Whole-study results and caveats: Same-barcode identical TCR molecules could make highly expanded clones look smaller than they are.

Bulk TCR libraries were made with methods that had been previously described and with listed TCR primers. One entry per CDR3 protein results from TCRdb running MiXCR on the PCR reads. Of tens of thousands of distinct CDR3 sequences in the sample, 24% were seen once. The J gene is TRBJ1-1, the V gene TRBV10-2; D is ambiguous. This receptor was obtained from a human donor in good health. Some libraries in this study had Jurkat cell RNA spiked in. Sequenced material: naive CD8+ T cells from blood, with Jurkat cell RNA spiked in. Subset: FACS-sorted CD8+CD4-CCR7+CD45RA+ naive T cells. The DNA for the CDR3 is TGCGCCAGCAGTGAAGGCGATCTGACTTTCTTT. Its protein is CASSEGDLTFF.